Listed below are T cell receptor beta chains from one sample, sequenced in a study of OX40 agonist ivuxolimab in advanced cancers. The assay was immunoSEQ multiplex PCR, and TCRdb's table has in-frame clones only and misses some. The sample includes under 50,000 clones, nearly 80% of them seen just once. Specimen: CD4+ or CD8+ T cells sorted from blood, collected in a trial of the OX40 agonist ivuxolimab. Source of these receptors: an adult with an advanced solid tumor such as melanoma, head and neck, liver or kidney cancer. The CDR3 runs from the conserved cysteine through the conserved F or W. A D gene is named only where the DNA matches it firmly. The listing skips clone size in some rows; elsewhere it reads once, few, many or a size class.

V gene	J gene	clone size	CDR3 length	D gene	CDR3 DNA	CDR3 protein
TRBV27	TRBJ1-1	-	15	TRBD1	TGTGCCAGCAGTATACATCCGACAGGGGGTCGGGAAGCTTTCTTT	CASSIHPTGGREAFF
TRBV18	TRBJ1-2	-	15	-	TGTGCCAGCTCACCAAGGTCCGGTTCGGACTATGGCTACACCTTC	CASSPRSGSDYGYTF
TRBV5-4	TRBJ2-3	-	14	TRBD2	TGTGCCAGCAGCCCCGGACTAGCGGGCGGCACGCAGTATTTT	CASSPGLAGGTQYF
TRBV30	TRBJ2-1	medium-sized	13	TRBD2	TGTGCCTGGGAGCGGGAGGGCTACAATGAGCAGTTCTTC	CAWEREGYNEQFF
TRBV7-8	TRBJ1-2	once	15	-	TGTGCCAGCAGCTTACGGGAGGGGCGTAACTATGGCTACACCTTC	CASSLREGRNYGYTF
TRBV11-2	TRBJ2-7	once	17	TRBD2	TGTGCCAGCAGCTCCCGGGGAGATGGACTAGCTCTCGACGAGCAGTACTTC	CASSSRGDGLALDEQYF
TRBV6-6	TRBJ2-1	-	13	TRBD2	TGTGCCAGCTTTTTAGCGGGAGGGGATGAGCAGTTCTTC	CASFLAGGDEQFF
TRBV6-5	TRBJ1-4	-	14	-	TGTGCCAGCAGTTACGGAGACAAAACGGAAAAACTGTTTTTT	CASSYGDKTEKLFF
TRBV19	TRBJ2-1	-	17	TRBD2	TGTGCCAGTAGTGATCAGCTAGCGGGGACTCCCGGCAATGAGCAGTTCTTC	CASSDQLAGTPGNEQFF
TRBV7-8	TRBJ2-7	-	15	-	TGTGCCAGCAGCCCCGAACCGGGACGGAGGTACGAGCAGTACTTC	CASSPEPGRRYEQYF